The 23 T cell receptor beta chains below were found in one sample sequenced in a study of T cells in Graves' hyperthyroidism and ophthalmopathy. Regions amplified from RNA transcripts were the TCR beta CDR3 regions. RT-PCR in the first round (using the HTBI primer set) targeted the TCR CDR3. TCRdb ran MiXCR on the multiplex PCR reads and lists one entry per CDR3 protein. Altogether roughly 350,000 distinct CDR3 sequences are present, roughly 15% being singletons, with the ten largest covering 15% to 20%. The sequenced material came from blood. Every receptor here comes from a woman aged 25 to 45 with Graves' ophthalmopathy.

This clonotype was found many times. The chain couples TRBV30 to TRBJ1-5, with D uncertain. Germline CDR1 and CDR2: GTSNPN and SVGIG (reference sequence). The CDR3 loop spans 13 amino acids. V lost 3 bases and J 5 bases, leaving 11 bases between the germline ends. The DNA of the CDR3 is TGTGCCTGGAGGGCGCGAGTTGATCAGCCCCAGCATTTT. Its translation: CAWRARVDQPQHF.

Ten or more counts support this clonotype. The chain combines TRBV28 with TRBJ2-1; D unresolved. The CDR3 extends over 16 amino acids. Trimming pared 6 bases from V and 6 bases from J, leaving 21 bases between. Germline-derived CDR1 and CDR2 are MDHEN and SYDVKM. The CDR3 protein is CASSPFLPTWGNEQFF. The DNA for the CDR3 is TGTGCCAGCAGCCCATTCCTCCCAACGTGGGGCAATGAGCAGTTCTTC.

Details on this clonotype: Just one base apart from a much larger clone, this may be a read error. This chain links TRBV18 with TRBJ1-2, with D hard to call. The CDR3 is 14 residues long. Germline loops: CDR1 KGHSH, CDR2 LQKENI. The CDR3 DNA follows: TGTGCCGGCTCACCGTTAACCACCAACTATGGCTACACCTTC. It translates to CAGSPLTTNYGYTF.

This clonotype was recorded many times. The chain recombines TRBV20-1 with TRBJ1-4; the D is unclear. Per germline, CDR1 DFQATT and CDR2 SNEGSKA (reference sequence). V was cut by 0 bases and J by 8 bases, with 22 bases left in between. This CDR3 comprises 17 residues. The CDR3 sequence: CSARDPPNPIQREKLFF. As DNA, the CDR3 is TGCAGTGCTAGAGATCCCCCGAACCCTATTCAAAGGGAAAAACTGTTTTTT.

The genes are TRBV20-1 and TRBJ2-2; 7 bases match TRBD1. Germline CDR1 is DFQATT and CDR2 is SNEGSKA (reference sequence). The CDR3 is 15 residues long. V lost 0 bases to trimming and J lost 4 bases; unmatched junction nucleotides: 5. CDR3: CSARDWDRATGELFF. The DNA of the CDR3 is TGCAGTGCTAGAGATTGGGACAGAGCCACCGGGGAGCTGTTTTTT.

This clonotype was counted at least ten times. The chain is built from TRBV27 and TRBJ1-2; unclear D gene. The CDR3 has 13 residues. CDR1 is MNHEY, CDR2 SMNVEV, per germline (reference sequence). Trimming took 2 bases from V and 8 from J, leaving 12 bases between them. CDR3 DNA: TGTGCCAGCAGTTTAAGGGCACGTGGGGGCTACACCTTC. Translated, it gives CASSLRARGGYTF.

The table lists this clonotype with many counts. The chain carries TRBV10-3 and TRBJ1-6; maybe TRBD1 (5 bases). The CDR3 covers 15 residues. Trimming removed 0 bases at V and 8 bases at J, with 11 bases between. Germline V gene lookup returns CDR1 ENHRY and CDR2 SYGVKD. This CDR3 reads CAISESQGSHSPLHF. Here the CDR3 DNA reads TGTGCCATCAGTGAGTCTCAGGGCAGCCATTCACCCCTCCACTTT.

This clonotype came up many times. This chain uses TRBV6-1 with TRBJ1-1, with 9 bases fitting TRBD1. The CDR3 contains 16 residues. Germline trimming cut 5 bases from V and 2 bases from J; bases unmatched to any gene: 9. CDR1 is MNHNS, CDR2 SASEGT, per germline. Here the CDR3 DNA reads TGTGCCAGCAGTTTAACTCCGGGACAGGGAAACACTGAAGCTTTCTTT. It is translated as CASSLTPGQGNTEAFF.

This clonotype was recorded many times. The chain carries TRBV28 and TRBJ1-5; 7 bases align to TRBD1. This CDR3 spans 17 amino acids. The trim removed 7 bases at V and 7 bases at J, leaving 19 bases unmatched. The germline V gene has CDR1 MDHEN and CDR2 SYDVKM. The CDR3 DNA sequence: TGTGCCAGCACTTCCCTTAAGACAGGGATGTTAAGGCAGCCCCAGCATTTT. Protein product: CASTSLKTGMLRQPQHF.

This clonotype has a count of ten or more. The rearrangement joins TRBV6-6 to TRBJ2-7, with D tentatively TRBD2 (6 bases). CDR3 length: 16 amino acids. The V gene lost 0 bases and the J gene lost 6 bases, with 18 bases spanning the gap. Germline CDR1 MNHNY, CDR2 SVGAGI (reference sequence). CDR3 region: CASSYSPTGVGGEQYF. The CDR3 coding sequence is TGTGCCAGCAGTTACTCGCCCACCGGGGTCGGGGGCGAGCAGTACTTC.

In its sample, this clonotype was seen many times. This chain joins TRBV2 and TRBJ2-3, with D perhaps being TRBD1 or TRBD2 (5 bases each). Germline V gene sequence: CDR1 SNHLY, CDR2 FYNNEI. With 1 base removed from V and 10 bases from J, the gap between germline ends came to 12 bases. This CDR3 has 13 residues. CDR3 DNA sequence: TGTGCCAGCAGTGAAGGAGGGGCCTATCCGCAGTATTTT. Translated, it gives CASSEGGAYPQYF.

This clonotype was seen ten or more times. This chain joins TRBV25-1 and TRBJ2-5, with a weak D call TRBD2 (7 bases). The CDR3 covers 14 residues. With 4 bases removed from V and 6 bases from J, the gap between germline ends came to 15 bases. Germline V gives CDR1 MGHDK, CDR2 SYGVNS. The CDR3 spells CASSAQGRGKTQYF. DNA for the CDR3: TGTGCCAGCAGTGCCCAGGGGAGGGGAAAGACCCAGTACTTC.

There are many counts of this clonotype. The CDR3 loop is CASSLTPTVEKLFF. CDR3 DNA sequence: TGTGCCAGCAGCTTAACCCCGACAGTTGAAAAACTGTTTTTT. The chain carries TRBV7-8 and TRBJ1-4; D is possibly TRBD1 (5 bases). The CDR3 totals 14 residues. V lost 2 bases and J 7 bases, leaving 11 bases between the germline ends. Germline lookup yields CDR1 SGHVS and CDR2 FQNEAQ.

Ten or more counts support this clonotype. The rearrangement joins TRBV3-1 to TRBJ1-1; TRBD1 matches 7 bases. The CDR3 contains 15 residues. Germline CDR1 LGHDT, CDR2 YNNKEL (reference sequence). Losses at the gene ends were 5 bases for V and 0 bases for J; bases not matched to a gene: 6. CDR3 nucleotide sequence: TGTGCCAGCAGCAAGTGGACAGGCATGAACACTGAAGCTTTCTTT. Amino acid sequence: CASSKWTGMNTEAFF.

This clonotype has ten or more counts. The J gene is TRBJ2-7, the V gene TRBV20-1, with TRBD1 identical over 8 bases. CDR1 and CDR2 from the germline V gene are DFQATT and SNEGSKA (reference sequence). J was trimmed by 6 bases and V by 7 bases; bases with no gene match: 8. The CDR3 has 12 amino acids. CDR3 loop: CSEGTGFGEQYF. The CDR3 DNA reads as TGCAGTGAAGGGACAGGTTTTGGCGAGCAGTACTTC.

This clonotype was seen repeatedly, ten times or more. The CDR3 nucleotides are TGTGCCAGCAGCCGGGGTGGGACAGCTGGCACTGAAGCTTTCTTT. Its protein product is CASSRGGTAGTEAFF. The rearrangement joins TRBV28 to TRBJ1-1, with 7 bases identical to TRBD1. The junction had 11 bases not matched to a gene; V was cut back by 6 bases and J by 4 bases. Germline loops: CDR1 MDHEN, CDR2 SYDVKM. There are 15 residues in the CDR3.

This clonotype was recorded many times. The CDR3: CASSLGGSALGTQYF. Here the CDR3 DNA reads TGTGCCAGCAGCTTGGGGGGATCGGCCTTGGGGACCCAGTACTTC. The rearrangement links TRBV5-6 to TRBJ2-5; the D is unclear. This CDR3 region has 15 residues. V was shortened by 0 bases and J by 7 bases, with 16 bases between the two germline ends. Germline CDR1 is SGHDT and CDR2 is YYEEEE. Full variable domain (missing parts from reference TRBV5-6 and TRBJ2-5): DAGVTQSPTHLIKTRGQQVTLRCSPKSGHDTVSWYQQALGQGPQFIFQYYEEEERQRGNFPDRFSGHQFPNYSSELNVNALLLGDSALYLCASSLGGSALGTQYFGPGTRLLVL.

This clonotype has a count of ten or more. The V gene is TRBV7-3, the J gene TRBJ1-1, with 7 bases fitting TRBD1. The V and J ends lost 1 base and 4 bases, in that order; junction bases with no gene match: 6. Germline loops: CDR1 SGHTA, CDR2 FQGTGA. This CDR3 has 15 residues. The CDR3, as DNA: TGTGCCAGCAGCTTAAAGGCAGGGGGTGGCACTGAAGCTTTCTTT. Its protein product is CASSLKAGGGTEAFF.

This clonotype was picked up many times. This chain joins TRBV15 and TRBJ2-7, with 9 bases fitting TRBD1. V shed 5 bases and J 3 bases; nucleotides not matched to a gene: 8. CDR3 length equals 15 residues. Germline values: CDR1 LNHNV, CDR2 YYDKDF (reference sequence). Written as DNA, the CDR3 is TGTGCCACCAGCGGGAAGGGACAGGGCCTCTACGAGCAGTACTTC. Its protein product is CATSGKGQGLYEQYF. Using reference TRBV15 and TRBJ2-7 for the parts outside the CDR3, the full variable domain is DAMVIQNPRYQVTQFGKPVTLSCSQTLNHNVMYWYQQKSSQAPKLLFHYYDKDFNNEADTPDNFQSRRPNTSFCFLDIRSPGLGDTAMYLCATSGKGQGLYEQYFGPGTRLTVT.

This clonotype appeared a few times. The gene calls are TRBV7-9 and TRBJ2-1; D may match TRBD1 or TRBD2 (5 bases each). CDR3 length: 16 residues. Trimming cost V 6 bases and J 1 base, with 16 bases left between them. Per germline, CDR1 SEHNR and CDR2 FQNEAQ (reference sequence). CDR3 nucleotide sequence: TGTGCCAGCAGAAACTCGGGACGGCATTCCTACAATGAGCAGTTCTTC. Translation gives CASRNSGRHSYNEQFF.

There are many counts of this clonotype. The chain is built from TRBV7-9 and TRBJ1-4, with 7 positions matching TRBD1. This CDR3 has 15 amino acids. Per the germline V gene, CDR1 is SEHNR and CDR2 is FQNEAQ (reference sequence). V lost 5 bases and J lost 6; bases outside the gene matches: 9. CDR3 sequence (DNA): TGTGCCAGCAGCCTAACCGGGACAGCTCATGAAAAACTGTTTTTT. Translating it yields CASSLTGTAHEKLFF.

This chain connects TRBV7-9 to TRBJ2-5; D might be TRBD2 (6 bases). There are 20 residues in the CDR3. Germline-derived CDR1 and CDR2 are SEHNR and FQNEAQ (reference sequence). V lost 5 bases and J lost 1, with 29 bases in between. The DNA of the CDR3 is TGTGCCAGCAGCAGACGTGGGGGGATATTGACAGACAGAACCCAAGAGACCCAGTACTTC. Protein product: CASSRRGGILTDRTQETQYF. Based on the CDR3 plus reference TRBV7-9 and TRBJ2-5, the full variable domain is DTGVSQNPRHKITKRGQNVTFRCDPISEHNRLYWYRQTLGQGPEFLTYFQNEAQLEKSRLLSDRFSAERPKGSFSTLEIQRTEQGDSAMYLCASSRRGGILTDRTQETQYFGPGTRLLVL.

This clonotype showed up many times. The rearrangement joins TRBV7-2 to TRBJ2-1, with 12 nucleotides matching TRBD2. V was pared by 7 bases and J by 5 bases, with 6 bases of the junction left unmatched. CDR1 SGHTA and CDR2 FQGNSA come from the germline V gene. The CDR3 contains 15 residues. The CDR3 loop is CASIGLAGKNNEQFF. CDR3 nucleotide sequence: TGTGCCAGCATCGGACTAGCGGGGAAAAACAATGAGCAGTTCTTC.